What follows describes a single TCR beta chain. Its antigen is not known. This PCR relied on a set of 60 Vbeta primers and 13 Jbeta primers. Only in-frame clones appear in the TCRdb table, and some are missing; sequencing was by immunoSEQ multiplex PCR. The repertoire holds tens of thousands of clones, just under 85% seen once, with 5.6% in the top ten. These data originate in a study of cytomegalovirus exposure and HLA in healthy donors. Study-level findings and limits: Rare TCR sequences dominated, though some public TCRs recurred in many donors. Certain sequence variants were highly shared and formed a cluster, and this cluster was likely a sequencing artifact.

The germline V gene encodes CDR1 MDHEN and CDR2 SYDVKM. The CDR3 extends over 13 amino acids. V shed 6 bases and J shed 5 bases, with 14 bases lying between them. This clonotype was sampled from a woman aged 18-29 years in good health and CMV-seropositive. This chain joins TRBV28 and TRBJ2-7; D possibly corresponds to TRBD1 (6 bases). Sequencing was carried out using PBMCs. The CDR3 loop reads CASSPNRVHEQYF. CDR3 in DNA: TGTGCCAGCAGCCCTAACAGGGTACACGAGCAGTACTTC.